This T cell receptor (beta chain) was identified in a study of lymphopenia after photon versus proton radiotherapy. Study findings and constraints: Authors raise, but do not show, better survival with proton therapy.

A word on this clone: Antigen: not known.

The V and J ends lost 5 bases and 3 bases, in that order; junction bases with no gene match: 8. This CDR3 comprises 17 residues. Germline V gene sequence: CDR1 SGHTS, CDR2 YDEGEE. Some clones are missing from TCRdb's copy, which holds only in-frame ones; the method was immunoSEQ multiplex PCR. This sample has some 25,000 clones, with roughly 80% found just once. The source material was peripheral blood, sampled from a patient treated with proton-based radiotherapy. V is TRBV5-8 and J is TRBJ2-1, with TRBD2 identical over 13 bases. The sequence was obtained from a woman in her 70s with pancreatic cancer. CDR3 protein: CASSDGTSGNSYNEQFF. DNA for the CDR3: TGTGCCAGCAGTGATGGGACTAGCGGGAATAGCTACAATGAGCAGTTCTTC.